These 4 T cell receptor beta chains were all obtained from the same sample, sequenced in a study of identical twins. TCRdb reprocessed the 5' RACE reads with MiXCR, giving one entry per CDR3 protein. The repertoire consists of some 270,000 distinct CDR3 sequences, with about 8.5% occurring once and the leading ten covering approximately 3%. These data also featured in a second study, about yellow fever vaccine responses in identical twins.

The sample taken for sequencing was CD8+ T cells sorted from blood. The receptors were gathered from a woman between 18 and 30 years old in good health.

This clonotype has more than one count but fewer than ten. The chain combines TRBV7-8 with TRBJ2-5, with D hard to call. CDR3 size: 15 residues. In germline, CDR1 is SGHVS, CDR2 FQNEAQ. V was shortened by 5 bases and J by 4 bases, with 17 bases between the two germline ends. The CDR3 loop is CASSPRLGGVETQYF. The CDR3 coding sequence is TGTGCCAGCAGCCCCCGCTTGGGTGGAGTAGAGACCCAGTACTTC.

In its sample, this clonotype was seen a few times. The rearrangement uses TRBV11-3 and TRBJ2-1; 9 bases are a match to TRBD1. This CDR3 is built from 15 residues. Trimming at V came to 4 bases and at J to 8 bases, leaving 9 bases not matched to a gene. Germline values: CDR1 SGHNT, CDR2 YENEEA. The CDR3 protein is CASSSPGTGIDEQFF. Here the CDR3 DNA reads TGTGCCAGCAGCTCCCCCGGGACAGGGATCGATGAGCAGTTCTTC.

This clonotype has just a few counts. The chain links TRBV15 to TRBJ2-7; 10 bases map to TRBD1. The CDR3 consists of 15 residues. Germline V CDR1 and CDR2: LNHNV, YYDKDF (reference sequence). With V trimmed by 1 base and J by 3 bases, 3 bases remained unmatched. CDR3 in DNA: TGTGCCACCAGCAGAGGGGACAGGGGCGGCTACGAGCAGTACTTC. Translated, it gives CATSRGDRGGYEQYF.

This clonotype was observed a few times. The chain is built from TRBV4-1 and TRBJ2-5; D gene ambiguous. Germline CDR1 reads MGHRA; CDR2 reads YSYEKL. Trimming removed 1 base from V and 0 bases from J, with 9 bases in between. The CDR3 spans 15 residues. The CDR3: CASSQGENDQETQYF. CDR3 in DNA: TGCGCCAGCAGCCAAGGGGAAAACGACCAAGAGACCCAGTACTTC.